These T cell receptor beta chains were read from a single sample in a study of T cell clones after liver transplantation. Clones were read by immunoSEQ multiplex PCR, and TCRdb kept only the in-frame ones, dropping some. Among 70,000 to 95,000 clones listed, 70% to 90% were seen once. Sequencing was performed on CD4+ T cells from blood, taken at the 22-month timepoint. These receptors were obtained from a human patient who received a liver transplant. Some of these T cells may belong to the graft donor. Both conserved end residues are part of each CDR3. The order of the fields is D gene, clone size, J gene, V gene, CDR3 DNA, CDR3 protein. A D gene is named only where the DNA matches it firmly. The size field is filled for only some rows; it gives once, few, many or a size class.

D: .; size: .; J: TRBJ2-7; V: TRBV11-3; DNA: TGTGCCAGCAGCTTAGGACATGGGGGAGGCTACGAGCAGTACTTC; CDR3: CASSLGHGGGYEQYF
D: .; size: .; J: TRBJ2-5; V: TRBV29-1; DNA: TGCAGCGTTGTAGTTCCCCAAGAGACCCAGTACTTC; CDR3: CSVVVPQETQYF
D: .; size: .; J: TRBJ1-4; V: TRBV6-6; DNA: TGTGCCAGCAGATTTAATGAAAAACTGTTTTTT; CDR3: CASRFNEKLFF
D: TRBD2; size: few; J: TRBJ2-1; V: TRBV19; DNA: TGTGCCAGTATCAAAATAGCGGGAGGGGCCCAGGGTGAGCAGTTCTTC; CDR3: CASIKIAGGAQGEQFF
D: TRBD1; size: .; J: TRBJ1-1; V: TRBV15; DNA: TGTGCCACCAGCAGAGATGTGAGACAGGGGGTAAGAGGCACTGAAGCTTTCTTT; CDR3: CATSRDVRQGVRGTEAFF
D: TRBD1; size: .; J: TRBJ2-3; V: TRBV4-3; DNA: TGCGCCAGCAGCCTCTGGACAGGGACAGATACGCAGTATTTT; CDR3: CASSLWTGTDTQYF
D: .; size: .; J: TRBJ2-5; V: TRBV7-8; DNA: TGTGCCAGCAGCTTTCGACCCAGAGAGACCCAGTACTTC; CDR3: CASSFRPRETQYF
D: .; size: .; J: TRBJ2-7; V: TRBV27; DNA: TGTGCCAGTAGTTTAGAGTACTCCTACGAGCAGTACTTC; CDR3: CASSLEYSYEQYF
D: TRBD1; size: .; J: TRBJ2-3; V: TRBV11-3; DNA: TGTGCCAGCAAACAGGGGGCGGGCACAGATACGCAGTATTTT; CDR3: CASKQGAGTDTQYF
D: TRBD1; size: .; J: TRBJ1-2; V: TRBV28; DNA: TGTGCCAGCAAACCGGGACAGAGGGGTGGCTACACCTTC; CDR3: CASKPGQRGGYTF
D: .; size: .; J: TRBJ2-7; V: TRBV6-6; DNA: TGTGCCAGCAGCCGGGGACGCACGGGAGAGCAGTACTTC; CDR3: CASSRGRTGEQYF
D: .; size: .; J: TRBJ2-5; V: TRBV5-4; DNA: TGTGCCAGCAGCTTGGAAAGTCTCCAAGAGACCCAGTACTTC; CDR3: CASSLESLQETQYF
D: .; size: .; J: TRBJ2-7; V: TRBV7-8; DNA: TGTGCCAGCAGCTTAGGTGGGCAGGGTGACGAGCAGTACTTC; CDR3: CASSLGGQGDEQYF
D: .; size: .; J: TRBJ2-5; V: TRBV5-1; DNA: TGCGCCAGCCGGGTCGGGGCCGGGACGCGCGAGACCCAGTACTTC; CDR3: CASRVGAGTRETQYF
D: .; size: once; J: TRBJ1-2; V: TRBV5-1; DNA: TGCGCCAGCAGCTTGAACAGTGGGACGGGAGGCTACACCTTC; CDR3: CASSLNSGTGGYTF
D: .; size: .; J: TRBJ2-7; V: TRBV7-8; DNA: TGTGCCAGCAGCTTACAGCAGTTCTACGAGCAGTACTTC; CDR3: CASSLQQFYEQYF
D: .; size: .; J: TRBJ2-7; V: TRBV7-6; DNA: TGTGCCAGCAGCCCACAGTTTCGGACGGGTGTAAACGAGCAGTACTTC; CDR3: CASSPQFRTGVNEQYF
D: .; size: .; J: TRBJ1-4; V: TRBV9; DNA: TGTGCCAGCAGCCTCTCTGGGGAAAAACTGTTTTTT; CDR3: CASSLSGEKLFF
D: TRBD1; size: .; J: TRBJ2-1; V: TRBV5-3; DNA: TGTGCCAGAAGCTCGCGAGCCGGGACAGGGGTGGACTACAATGAGCAGTTCTTC; CDR3: CARSSRAGTGVDYNEQFF
D: .; size: .; J: TRBJ2-7; V: TRBV29-1; DNA: TGCAGCGACCTGCCCAGGGGTGAGGAAAGCGGGGTCTACGAGCAGTACTTC; CDR3: CSDLPRGEESGVYEQYF
D: TRBD1; size: .; J: TRBJ2-1; V: TRBV28; DNA: TGTGCCAGCAATAAAATTGGGGGACAGCCCTCCTACAATGAGCAGTTCTTC; CDR3: CASNKIGGQPSYNEQFF
D: TRBD2; size: .; J: TRBJ2-1; V: TRBV27; DNA: TGTGCCACCAAACTTTTTGGACTAGCGGGAGGATACAATGAGCAGTTCTTC; CDR3: CATKLFGLAGGYNEQFF
D: .; size: .; J: TRBJ2-7; V: TRBV11-2; DNA: TGTGCCAGCAGCTTAAGCGCAAGAAATCGAAACGAGCAGTACTTC; CDR3: CASSLSARNRNEQYF
D: .; size: .; J: TRBJ1-1; V: TRBV9; DNA: TGTGCCAGCAGCGTAGCCGTTGGGGATCCAGCTTTCTTT; CDR3: CASSVAVGDPAFF
D: .; size: .; J: TRBJ1-5; V: TRBV7-8; DNA: TGTGCCAGCAGCAGTGAGACAGGAGAGAACAATCAGCCCCAGCATTTT; CDR3: CASSSETGENNQPQHF
D: .; size: .; J: TRBJ1-5; V: TRBV7-2; DNA: TGTGCCAGCAGCTTAGATTCGGGGGACAATCAGCCCCAGCATTTT; CDR3: CASSLDSGDNQPQHF
D: TRBD2; size: .; J: TRBJ2-3; V: TRBV9; DNA: TGTGCCAGCAGCGTAATCGGGGGGACCACAGATACGCAGTATTTT; CDR3: CASSVIGGTTDTQYF
D: TRBD2; size: once; J: TRBJ2-5; V: TRBV9; DNA: TGTGCCAGCAGCGCCGGACTAGCTGATGAGACCCAGTACTTC; CDR3: CASSAGLADETQYF
D: .; size: .; J: TRBJ1-4; V: TRBV30; DNA: TGTGCCTGGAGGGTGGAACATCAAAAACTGTTTTTT; CDR3: CAWRVEHQKLFF
D: .; size: .; J: TRBJ2-7; V: TRBV5-6; DNA: TGTGCCAGCAGCACGACGAGGGGTGAGCAGTACTTC; CDR3: CASSTTRGEQYF
D: .; size: .; J: TRBJ2-7; V: TRBV2; DNA: TGTGCCAGCAGGTGGGGGGCAGGAAACTACGAGCAGTACTTC; CDR3: CASRWGAGNYEQYF
D: .; size: .; J: TRBJ1-5; V: TRBV6-1; DNA: TGTGCCAGCAGACAGGGTAGTAGTTTAGGGCAGCCCCAGCATTTT; CDR3: CASRQGSSLGQPQHF
D: .; size: .; J: TRBJ2-6; V: TRBV12-2; DNA: TGTGCAAGTCGCTTAGTGGGCAGGAAAAGCTCTGGGGCCAACGTCCTGACTTTC; CDR3: CASRLVGRKSSGANVLTF
D: TRBD1; size: .; J: TRBJ1-6; V: TRBV5-1; DNA: TGCGCCAGCAGCTTGAACTACCCGGGACAGGGTAATTCACCCCTCCACTTT; CDR3: CASSLNYPGQGNSPLHF
D: .; size: .; J: TRBJ2-3; V: TRBV19; DNA: TGTGCCAGTAGTCTTGACACAGATACGCAGTATTTT; CDR3: CASSLDTDTQYF
D: .; size: few; J: TRBJ1-4; V: TRBV7-2; DNA: TGTGCCAGCAGCTCGCTTACGATGGATGAAAAACTGTTTTTT; CDR3: CASSSLTMDEKLFF
D: .; size: few; J: TRBJ1-2; V: TRBV10-3; DNA: TGTGCCATCAGTGAGAACAGGGAGCGGGGCTACACCTTC; CDR3: CAISENRERGYTF
D: .; size: many; J: TRBJ1-6; V: TRBV5-1; DNA: TGCGCCAGCAGCGCCGATACAGGGAGGAATTCACCCCTCCACTTT; CDR3: CASSADTGRNSPLHF
D: .; size: .; J: TRBJ2-1; V: TRBV7-6; DNA: TGTGCCAGCAGCTTAGTGGAGGGACTCTCCTACAATGAGCAGTTCTTC; CDR3: CASSLVEGLSYNEQFF
D: .; size: .; J: TRBJ1-4; V: TRBV7-2; DNA: TGTGCCAGCAGCTTAGTAGGCTCAACTAATGAAAAACTGTTTTTT; CDR3: CASSLVGSTNEKLFF
D: .; size: .; J: TRBJ1-1; V: TRBV5-1; DNA: TGCGCCAGCAGCTTGGTTGCCCCAGGGGACACTGAAGCTTTCTTT; CDR3: CASSLVAPGDTEAFF
D: .; size: .; J: TRBJ2-2; V: TRBV5-4; DNA: TGTGCCAGCAGCCTGGTATTTGGGGAGCTGTTTTTT; CDR3: CASSLVFGELFF
D: TRBD2; size: .; J: TRBJ2-3; V: TRBV28; DNA: TGTGCCAGCAGTCGGGGAGGGAGAGCAGATACGCAGTATTTT; CDR3: CASSRGGRADTQYF
D: .; size: .; J: TRBJ1-1; V: TRBV29-1; DNA: TGCAGCGTTGGAGGGTGGAACACTGAAGCTTTCTTT; CDR3: CSVGGWNTEAFF
D: TRBD2; size: .; J: TRBJ2-7; V: TRBV18; DNA: TGTGCCAGCTCACCAGGGACTAGCGGCGGCCACGAGCAGTACTTC; CDR3: CASSPGTSGGHEQYF
D: TRBD2; size: .; J: TRBJ2-7; V: TRBV7-9; DNA: TGTGCCAGCGTCCTAGCGGGAGCAGGAGAGCAGTACTTC; CDR3: CASVLAGAGEQYF
D: TRBD1; size: few; J: TRBJ2-2; V: TRBV5-1; DNA: TGCGCCAGCAGCTTACAGGGGTCGGTCACCGGGGAGCTGTTTTTT; CDR3: CASSLQGSVTGELFF
D: .; size: .; J: TRBJ2-5; V: TRBV28; DNA: TGTGCCACCGGGGATAGTCACCAAAGTGGGACCCAGTACTTC; CDR3: CATGDSHQSGTQYF
D: TRBD1; size: .; J: TRBJ1-4; V: TRBV18; DNA: TGTGCCAGCTCACGGGACAGCACTAATGAAAAACTGTTTTTT; CDR3: CASSRDSTNEKLFF
D: .; size: .; J: TRBJ2-7; V: TRBV27; DNA: TGTGCCAGCAGTTTAACCCCCCTAGCGAATACCTACGAGCAGTACTTC; CDR3: CASSLTPLANTYEQYF
D: TRBD1; size: .; J: TRBJ2-7; V: TRBV2; DNA: TGTGCTCTGTCCGGGACAGGGGGCCAGGGCGCGAGGTACGAGCAGTACTTC; CDR3: CALSGTGGQGARYEQYF
D: .; size: .; J: TRBJ2-3; V: TRBV4-1; DNA: TGCGCCAGCAGCCAAGCAGTACGGGAGATGACAGATACGCAGTATTTT; CDR3: CASSQAVREMTDTQYF
D: TRBD1; size: once; J: TRBJ2-1; V: TRBV5-6; DNA: TGTGCCAGCAGCTTTTATCAGGGGGCTTTCGTCTCCTACAATGAGCAGTTCTTC; CDR3: CASSFYQGAFVSYNEQFF
D: .; size: .; J: TRBJ1-3; V: TRBV4-1; DNA: TGCGCCAGCAGCCAAGACCCAGCGGGCACCATATATTTT; CDR3: CASSQDPAGTIYF